The present T cell receptor beta chain was sequenced within a study of cytomegalovirus exposure and HLA in healthy donors. PCR primers comprised 60 Vbeta and 13 Jbeta primers. Sequencing used immunoSEQ multiplex PCR; TCRdb keeps in-frame clones, though not all of them. The table shows around 130,000 clones, with around four fifths occurring only once. There are 17 residues in the CDR3. Trimming at V came to 5 bases and at J to 1 base, leaving 10 bases not matched to a gene. Germline-derived CDR1 and CDR2 are SGHAT and FQNNGV. With respect to this clone: Antigen: not known.

General study results and limits: It was in a later analysis that TCR association rates were seen to vary by HLA locus, highest for DRB1 and lowest for HLA-C. Among TCR beta chains, those listed as cytomegalovirus-associated numbered some 170.

The gene calls are TRBV11-2 and TRBJ1-5; 8 bases are a match to TRBD1. The sample consisted of PBMCs. This TCR derives from a man between 40 and 49 years old in good health and CMV-seronegative. CDR3 region: CASSRDSQGASNQPQHF. CDR3 bases: TGTGCCAGCAGCCGTGACTCTCAGGGGGCAAGCAATCAGCCCCAGCATTTT.